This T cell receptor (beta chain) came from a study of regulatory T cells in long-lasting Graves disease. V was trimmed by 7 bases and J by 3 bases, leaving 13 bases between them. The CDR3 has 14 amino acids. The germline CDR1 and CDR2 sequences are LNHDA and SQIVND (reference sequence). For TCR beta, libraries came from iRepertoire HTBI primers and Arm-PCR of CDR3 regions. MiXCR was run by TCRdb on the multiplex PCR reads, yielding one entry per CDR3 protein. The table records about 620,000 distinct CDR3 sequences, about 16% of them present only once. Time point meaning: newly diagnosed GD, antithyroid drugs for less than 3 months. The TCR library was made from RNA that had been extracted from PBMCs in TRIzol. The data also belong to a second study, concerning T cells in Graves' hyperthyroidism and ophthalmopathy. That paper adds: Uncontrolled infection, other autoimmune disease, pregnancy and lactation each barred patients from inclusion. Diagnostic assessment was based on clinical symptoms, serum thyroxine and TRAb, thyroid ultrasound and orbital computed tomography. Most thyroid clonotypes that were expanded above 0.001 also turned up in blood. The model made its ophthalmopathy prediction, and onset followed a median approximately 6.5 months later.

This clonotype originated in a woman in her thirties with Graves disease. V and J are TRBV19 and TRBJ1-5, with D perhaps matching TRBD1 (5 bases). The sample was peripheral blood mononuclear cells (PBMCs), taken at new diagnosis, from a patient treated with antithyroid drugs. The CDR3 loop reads CASTGQANNQPQHF. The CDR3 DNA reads TGTGCCAGTACAGGGCAAGCTAACAATCAGCCCCAGCATTTT.